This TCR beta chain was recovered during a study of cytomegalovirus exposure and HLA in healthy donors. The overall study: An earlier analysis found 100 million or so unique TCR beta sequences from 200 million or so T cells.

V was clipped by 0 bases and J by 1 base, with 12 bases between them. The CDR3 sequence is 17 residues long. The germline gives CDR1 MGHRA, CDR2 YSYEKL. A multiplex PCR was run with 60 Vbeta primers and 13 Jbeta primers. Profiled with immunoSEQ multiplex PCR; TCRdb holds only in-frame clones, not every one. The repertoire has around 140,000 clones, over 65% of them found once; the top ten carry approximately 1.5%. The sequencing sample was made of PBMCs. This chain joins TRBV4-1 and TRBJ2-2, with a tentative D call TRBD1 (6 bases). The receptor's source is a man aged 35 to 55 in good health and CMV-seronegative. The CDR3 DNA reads TGCGCCAGCAGCCAAGATGGTGGGGGCTGGAACACCGGGGAGCTGTTTTTT. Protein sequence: CASSQDGGGWNTGELFF.